This TCR beta chain comes out of a study of OX40 agonist ivuxolimab in advanced cancers. Study summary: Males comprised roughly four fifths of the group, whose mean age was 60 years (range roughly 23 to 80). Study-level findings and limits: Clones of CD4+ and CD8+ blood T cells grew by week 6 at doses of 0.1 to 3.0 mg/kg.

For this clone: Its specificity is unknown.

The V gene's germline CDR1 is SGHTA and CDR2 FQGNSA. The V end was cut by 6 bases, the J end by 5 bases, with 31 bases between. The CDR3 loop spans 19 amino acids. Clones were read by immunoSEQ multiplex PCR, and TCRdb kept only the in-frame ones, dropping some. Among around 99,000 clones, about 91% were seen once, and the ten largest hold 1% to 1.5%. Autoimmune disease history or systemic immunosuppression excluded patients. The gene calls are TRBV7-2 and TRBJ1-2, with D possibly TRBD1 on 5 matching bases. This clonotype was obtained from an adult with an advanced solid tumor such as melanoma, head and neck, liver or kidney cancer. Sequencing was performed on CD4+ or CD8+ T cells sorted from blood, taken in a trial of the OX40 agonist ivuxolimab. The CDR3 is CASRRLAAGRSVLLYGYTF. The CDR3 DNA reads TGTGCCAGCAGACGCCTCGCGGCAGGGCGATCGGTCCTATTGTATGGCTACACCTTC.